This T cell receptor beta chain was recorded in a study of identical twins. General observations from the study: Invariant MAIT and iNKT cells could partly confound zero-insertion analyses. Cord blood beta clonotypes that were abundant carried fewer insertions, and memory repertoires showed no such trend.

Carrying unique molecular identifiers, the cDNA also gained a universal primer site through template switching. TCRdb reprocessed the 5' RACE reads via MiXCR and lists one record per CDR3 protein. The sample records about 900,000 distinct CDR3 sequences, roughly an eighth being singletons. About this clonotype: Its antigen is not identified.

No donor was unhealthy or non-Caucasian. The length of the CDR3 is 13 residues. CDR1 is SEHNR and CDR2 is FQNEAQ in the germline V gene (reference sequence). V was trimmed by 5 bases and J by 2 bases, leaving 9 bases between them. These data were likewise used in another study, on yellow fever vaccine responses in identical twins.

V is TRBV7-9 and J is TRBJ1-1, with D unclear. This TCR was recovered from a woman younger than 30 in good health. Sequenced input: PBMCs. CDR3: CASSASINTEAFF. CDR3 coding DNA: TGTGCCAGCAGCGCGAGCATAAACACTGAAGCTTTCTTT.